This T cell receptor (beta chain) was obtained from a study of beta chain features in type 1 diabetes. As concerns this clone: The antigen is undetermined.

The germline V gene encodes CDR1 SGHTA and CDR2 FQGNSA. The CDR3 is 13 amino acids. V gave up 6 bases and J gave up 2 bases, with 10 bases separating them. Study-wide findings and caveats: In all four CD4+ subsets, TCRB CDR3 length was significantly, moderately reduced in type 1 diabetes. Patients' naive, central memory and regulatory TCRB repertoires appeared more alike than those of healthy donors.

On average, the one heparinised blood draw given by each donor was around 110 mL. Based on CD45RO/CCR7/CD25/CD127/CD95/CD27, CD4+ regulatory, stem cell-like memory, naive and central memory cells were sorted. Purity exceeding 95% was reached by all sorted populations. Expressed TCRB transcripts were sequenced after all isolated RNA was converted to cDNA. Here immunoSEQ multiplex PCR was the method, and the copy in TCRdb shows in-frame clones only, minus some. The table has about 170,000 clones, around 8% seen once; the top ten hold roughly 1%. This sequence originates from a woman between 40 and 50 years old with type 1 diabetes. The chain is built from TRBV7-2 and TRBJ1-1; a weak D match, TRBD1 (5 bases). The sample comprised central memory CD4+ T cells from blood. Written as DNA, the CDR3 is TGTGCCAGCAGTAAACAGGTAAACACTGAAGCTTTCTTT. Translating it yields CASSKQVNTEAFF.